The 21 T cell receptor beta chains presented below share a single source sample, sequenced in a study of T-cell memory formation after mild COVID-19 (dated by TCRdb to the early 2020s). Libraries were constructed by 5' RACE. The data were produced on an Illumina NovaSeq 6000. Clones were called with MiXCR by TCRdb after fastp trimmed the public reads at Q25, and only in-frame beta chains were retained. Entries that share a CDR3 protein sequence are merged under the most common genes and DNA. The sample has roughly 510,000 distinct CDR3 sequences on record, around 15% of them singletons. The leading ten clones occupy less than 10% of the sample. Sequenced: PBMCs or a T cell subset sorted from them (not recorded which). The receptors were gathered from an adult woman who had mild COVID-19 (a few samples of this study predate the infection). The sample titles of this study are shuffled in the database, so cell type and time point are left out; the donor was told from shared clones.

This clonotype was seen a handful of times. This chain uses TRBV15 with TRBJ2-1; 9 bases are a match to TRBD1. V lost 5 bases to trimming and J lost 3 bases; unmatched junction nucleotides: 5. The CDR3 loop spans 15 amino acids. The germline gives CDR1 LNHNV, CDR2 YYDKDF (reference sequence). The CDR3 loop reads CATSLYRGLYNEQFF. The CDR3, as DNA: TGTGCCACCAGCCTCTACAGGGGGCTCTACAATGAGCAGTTCTTC.

Only a few counts were recorded for this clonotype. DNA for the CDR3: TGTGCCATCAGTCCAGACCTGTACGAGCAGTACTTC. It translates to CAISPDLYEQYF. V gene TRBV10-3 combines with J gene TRBJ2-7, with D unresolved. From germline, CDR1 is ENHRY and CDR2 SYGVKD. Trimming took 5 bases from V and 4 from J, leaving 9 bases between them. The CDR3 is made up of 12 amino acids.

The chain combines TRBV7-9 with TRBJ2-1; the match to TRBD1 covers 9 bases. CDR1 SEHNR and CDR2 FQNEAQ come from the germline V gene (reference sequence). CDR3 length equals 13 residues. V lost 5 bases to trimming and J lost 5 bases; unmatched junction nucleotides: 1. The CDR3 region is CASSRTGDNEQFF. The CDR3 DNA follows: TGTGCCAGCAGCCGGACAGGGGACAATGAGCAGTTCTTC.

A few counts support this clonotype. The V gene is TRBV6-2 or TRBV6-3, the J gene TRBJ2-1; 7 bases align to TRBD1. Germline CDR1 and CDR2: MNHEY and SVGEGT. Unmatched junction bases numbered 8, after V lost 0 bases and J lost 6 bases. This CDR3 is built from 16 residues. Here the CDR3 reads CASSYSKGGWGNEQFF. CDR3 nucleotides: TGTGCCAGCAGTTACTCGAAAGGGGGCTGGGGCAATGAGCAGTTCTTC.

This clonotype came up a few times. The genes are TRBV19 and TRBJ2-7, with D tentatively TRBD1 (5 bases). Between the trimmed V and J ends, which lost 2 bases and 3 bases, there was a span of 11 bases. Germline CDR1 LNHDA, CDR2 SQIVND (reference sequence). CDR3 length: 14 amino acids. DNA for the CDR3: TGTGCCAGTAGTATACAGGGCCCCCACTACGAGCAGTACTTC. Amino acid sequence: CASSIQGPHYEQYF.

This clonotype was seen a few times. The rearrangement uses TRBV29-1 and TRBJ2-7; 11 positions match TRBD1. The CDR3 spans 15 residues. J gave up 6 bases and V 5 bases, and 12 bases lay outside the gene matches. Germline V gene sequence: CDR1 SQVTM, CDR2 ANQGSEA. In DNA, the CDR3 is TGCAGCGTTTCCGGGACAGGGGGGTTATTCGGCGAGCAGTACTTC. This translates into CSVSGTGGLFGEQYF.

This clonotype was observed a few times. This chain joins TRBV18 and TRBJ1-1; no definite D call. CDR1 and CDR2 from the germline V gene are KGHSH and LQKENI. This CDR3 has 14 amino acids. Deletions cut 3 bases from V and 1 base from J, with 9 bases between. The CDR3 is CASSPISRNTEAFF. CDR3 in DNA: TGTGCCAGCTCACCGATTTCACGGAACACTGAAGCTTTCTTT.

A few counts support this clonotype. The chain recombines TRBV19 with TRBJ1-1, with no clear D. The CDR3 spans 13 residues. The germline gives CDR1 LNHDA, CDR2 SQIVND (reference sequence). V lost 7 bases and J lost 3, with 12 bases in between. The CDR3 nucleotides read TGTGCCAGTATGGAACCCGGGGACACTGAAGCTTTCTTT. Protein sequence: CASMEPGDTEAFF.

The chain combines TRBV9 with TRBJ2-1, with 7 bases identical to TRBD2. The ends lost 0 bases at V and 9 bases at J; junction bases unmatched: 9. This CDR3 contains 15 residues. Germline assignment: CDR1 SGDLS and CDR2 YYNGEE. The CDR3 here is CASSVGGGPMGEQFF. DNA for the CDR3: TGTGCCAGCAGCGTAGGGGGGGGACCGATGGGTGAGCAGTTCTTC.

V and J are TRBV11-2 and TRBJ2-1; a possible D gene is TRBD2 (6 bases). CDR1 and CDR2 (germline): SGHAT, FQNNGV. The V end lost 4 bases, the J end lost 5 bases, and 18 bases lay between the germline ends. There are 16 residues in the CDR3. CDR3 loop: CASSSIRGDSNNEQFF. For the CDR3, the DNA is TGTGCCAGCAGCTCGATCCGAGGGGACTCGAACAATGAGCAGTTCTTC.

J is TRBJ2-6 and V is TRBV24-1; D gene uncertain. The CDR3 runs 17 residues. Germline V gene sequence: CDR1 KGHDR, CDR2 SFDVKD. Trimming removed 3 bases from V and 0 bases from J, with 11 bases in between. The CDR3 region is CATSDSRAVSGANVLTF. CDR3 nucleotides: TGTGCCACCAGTGATAGCCGGGCGGTCTCTGGGGCCAACGTCCTGACTTTC.

The CDR3 is CSARVLAQQGETYGYTF. For the CDR3, the DNA is TGCAGTGCTAGAGTCTTGGCTCAACAGGGAGAGACGTATGGCTACACCTTC. The chain combines TRBV20-1 with TRBJ1-2; D might be TRBD1 (6 bases). Looked up from germline, CDR1 is DFQATT and CDR2 is SNEGSKA (reference sequence). This CDR3 has 17 amino acids. Trimming shortened V by 1 base and J by 5 bases, and 23 bases separated the two germline ends.

This clonotype was detected many times. CDR3 in DNA: TGTGCCAGCAGCGCCACCCTGGGCGAGCAGTTCTTC. Protein: CASSATLGEQFF. This chain connects TRBV7-3 to TRBJ2-1; the D is unclear. The CDR3 spans 12 residues. Between the trimmed V and J ends, which lost 5 bases and 10 bases, there was a span of 12 bases. In germline, CDR1 is SGHTA, CDR2 FQGTGA.

This chain uses TRBV29-1 with TRBJ2-7, with 16 bases identical to TRBD2. From germline, CDR1 is SQVTM and CDR2 ANQGSEA. V trimming: 1 base; J trimming: 0 bases; junction bases outside the gene matches: 6. The CDR3 length is 18 residues. The CDR3 bases are TGCAGCGTTGAAGCCCCGGGACTAGCGGGGGGGCTCTCCTACGAGCAGTACTTC. Translating gives CSVEAPGLAGGLSYEQYF.

The chain combines TRBV30 with TRBJ2-3, with 14 bases fitting TRBD2. The trim removed 6 bases at V and 4 bases at J, leaving 12 bases unmatched. This CDR3 comprises 17 residues. The V gene's germline CDR1 is GTSNPN and CDR2 SVGIG (reference sequence). The CDR3 DNA reads TGTGCCTGTCAGGACGCCGGGACTAGCGGGAGATCAGATACGCAGTATTTT. Protein: CACQDAGTSGRSDTQYF.

This clonotype was found a few times. The chain links TRBV12-3 or TRBV12-4 to TRBJ1-2, with D perhaps TRBD1 (5 bases). V was pared by 7 bases and J by 0 bases, with 15 bases between. This CDR3 has 15 amino acids. The CDR3 loop is CASNRDSLTNYGYTF. The CDR3 DNA follows: TGTGCCAGCAACAGAGACAGCCTCACTAACTATGGCTACACCTTC.

This chain uses TRBV27 with TRBJ1-1; 9 bases match TRBD1. V was clipped by 5 bases and J by 4 bases; unmatched bases: 8. There are 15 residues in the CDR3. Looked up from germline, CDR1 is MNHEY and CDR2 is SMNVEV (reference sequence). The CDR3 region is CASSPQGAQGTEAFF. As DNA, the CDR3 is TGTGCCAGCAGTCCACAGGGGGCGCAGGGCACTGAAGCTTTCTTT.

This clonotype was recorded a few times. This rearrangement joins TRBV6-2 or TRBV6-3 to TRBJ2-3, with 11 bases lining up with TRBD2. Trimming at V came to 3 bases and at J to 0 bases, leaving 11 bases not matched to a gene. Germline-derived CDR1 and CDR2 are MNHEY and SVGEGT. The CDR3 runs to 19 residues. The CDR3 loop reads CASSYAGLAGPPSTDTQYF. The CDR3 coding sequence is TGTGCCAGCAGTTATGCCGGACTAGCGGGTCCCCCTAGCACAGATACGCAGTATTTT.

This chain uses TRBV6-5 with TRBJ2-3; 10 bases fit TRBD2. This CDR3 comprises 16 residues. The V and J ends lost 2 bases and 6 bases, in that order; junction bases with no gene match: 8. CDR1 is MNHEY, CDR2 SVGAGI, per germline. The CDR3 loop is CASSYSSGGEGDTQYF. The CDR3 DNA is TGTGCCAGCAGTTACAGCAGCGGGGGGGAGGGGGATACGCAGTATTTT.

The V gene is TRBV7-9, the J gene TRBJ1-2, with D hard to call. V gave up 1 base and J gave up 2 bases, with 8 bases separating them. The CDR3 runs to 14 residues. Germline V gives CDR1 SEHNR, CDR2 FQNEAQ (reference sequence). Here the CDR3 DNA reads TGTGCCAGCAGCTTAGATTTACAGAACTATGGCTACACCTTC. It specifies CASSLDLQNYGYTF.

This clonotype has ten or more counts. The chain links TRBV20-1 to TRBJ2-5; 14 bases align to TRBD2. This CDR3 has 15 amino acids. V was clipped by 1 base and J by 7 bases; unmatched bases: 5. Looked up from germline, CDR1 is DFQATT and CDR2 is SNEGSKA (reference sequence). The CDR3 loop reads CSARVGTSGSGTQYF. Written as DNA, the CDR3 is TGCAGTGCTAGAGTTGGGACTAGCGGGAGCGGGACCCAGTACTTC.